This T cell receptor beta chain was found in a study of T cells in Graves' hyperthyroidism and ophthalmopathy (dated by TCRdb to the late 2010s). For the study in its entirety: Peripheral blood was sampled at the time of initial diagnosis, prior to any treatment. A discovery cohort of approximately 100 patients, approximately 45 with Graves' ophthalmopathy and more than 55 with stable Graves' hyperthyroidism, was used to find distinguishing TCR V-J signatures. An independent validation cohort of around 20 hyperthyroidism patients and more than 15 patients who later progressed to ophthalmopathy tested prospective prediction of ophthalmopathy. The 95 to 100 discovery patients were randomly split 7:3 into training and test sets. In addition, the study compared T-cell repertoires in thyroid tissue and in blood from roughly 6 Graves' hyperthyroidism patients. After blood sampling, hyperthyroidism patients were treated with methimazole at a starting dose of 30 mg daily, and ophthalmopathy patients were treated with high-dose intravenous methylprednisolone. According to the paper, TCR Vbeta CDR3 sequencing was carried out on more than 120 peripheral blood samples, which came from over 40 ophthalmopathy, around 74 hyperthyroidism and roughly 17 progressor patients. General findings and caveats noted by the study authors: During validation, the model predicted progression to ophthalmopathy a median of roughly 7.1 months ahead of onset, with 70.59% sensitivity and roughly 72% specificity. Most expanded thyroid clonotypes (frequency above 0.001) were also detected in blood, a finding suggesting that blood repertoires may reflect thyroid immune responses. In cross-validation, a model built on a 13 V-J signature told ophthalmopathy apart from stable hyperthyroidism with approximately 90% sensitivity and 81% to 82% specificity, and in testing the same model reached 80%/75%. Sample size was not statistically predetermined, and blinding of investigators to group allocation was not performed.

There are 16 amino acids in the CDR3, from cysteine to phenylalanine inclusive. Only the CDR3 portion is preserved as DNA: 48 bases, with reading frame beginning at the first base. Trimmed from V: 4 bases; trimmed from J: 2 bases; junction bases lacking a gene match: 8. This clonotype was counted ten times or more. Its specific antigen is unknown. No base quality information exists; no much larger clone differs at one position. Stable Graves' hyperthyroidism was defined as the absence of progression to ophthalmopathy over 18 months of follow-up. Hyperthyroidism patients were newly diagnosed, had a disease duration of under 2 months, and were aged 18 to 65 years. The study excluded patients with uncontrolled infections, other autoimmune diseases, pregnancy or lactation. Diagnoses were established on the basis of clinical symptoms, serum thyroxine and TRAb, thyroid ultrasound, and orbital computed tomography. PBMCs were isolated from about 9.1 ml of fresh peripheral blood by Ficoll-Paque density gradient centrifugation. Total RNA was extracted with Trizol reagent, and quality was checked on an Agilent 2100 Bioanalyzer.

The TCR beta CDR3 regions were amplified from the RNA transcripts. The first round of RT-PCR for the TCR CDR3 was performed with the HTBI primer set and the Qiagen OneStep RT-PCR kit. A second multiplex PCR round built the libraries, followed by size selection and purification. Libraries were sequenced paired-end with 100 bp reads on an Illumina HiSeq2000. As for the authors' bioinformatics: SOAPnuke was used to process the raw data, with reads discarded if the reads contained adapters or uncalled bases, had a mean Phred below 15, or lacked an exact constant-primer or identifier match. High-quality paired reads were merged using COPE v1.2.5, and each unique nucleotide sequence was defined as a clonotype. MiTCR v1.1 was used to align the clonotypes against IMGT TRBV, TRBD and TRBJ reference segments. The analysis included only V-J combinations with a frequency above 0.0001, which together covered around 99% of the repertoires. A TCS score was defined as the ratio between F50 (clonal expansion) and ExV (chaos), using BLOSUM62-based TCRdist between CDR3 peptides within each V-J. Welch's t-statistics and random forest reduced 514 V-J features to some 14, which were used in a naive Bayes classifier (R e1071). The raw public reads went through TCRdb reprocessing: fastp at Q25, MiXCR clone calling, in-frame beta chains kept. Rows merge per CDR3 protein into single entries with the most common DNA and genes. The V and J calls were determined by TCRdb, not by the authors. The table for this sample lists some 550,000 distinct CDR3 sequences; around 21% of them were counted only once. The leading ten clones occupy approximately 25% of the sample.

The chain uses TRBV12-3 or TRBV12-4 and TRBJ1-2; TRBD1 agrees with 9 junctional bases. The specimen sequenced was blood. This clonotype was sampled from a man aged 18 to 29 with Graves' hyperthyroidism. The nucleotides are TGTGCCAGCAGTTCCTTGGACAGGGGTGGCAACTATGGCTACACCTTC. This gives the protein CASSSLDRGGNYGYTF.